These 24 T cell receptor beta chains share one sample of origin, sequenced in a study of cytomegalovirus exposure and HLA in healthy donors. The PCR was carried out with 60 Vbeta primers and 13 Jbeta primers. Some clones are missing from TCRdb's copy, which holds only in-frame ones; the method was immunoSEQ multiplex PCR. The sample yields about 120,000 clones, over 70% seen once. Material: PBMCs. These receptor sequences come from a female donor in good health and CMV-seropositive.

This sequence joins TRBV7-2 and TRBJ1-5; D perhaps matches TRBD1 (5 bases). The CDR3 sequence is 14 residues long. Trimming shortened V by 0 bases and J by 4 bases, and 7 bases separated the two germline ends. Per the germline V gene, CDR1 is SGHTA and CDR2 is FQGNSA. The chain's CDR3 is CASSLAAGNQPQHF. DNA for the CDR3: TGTGCCAGCAGCTTAGCCGCAGGGAATCAGCCCCAGCATTTT.

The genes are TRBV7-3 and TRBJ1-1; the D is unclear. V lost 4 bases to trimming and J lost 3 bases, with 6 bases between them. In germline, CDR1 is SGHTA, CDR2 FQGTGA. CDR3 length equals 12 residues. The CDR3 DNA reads TGTGCCAGCAGCTCCTCAGACACTGAAGCTTTCTTT. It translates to CASSSSDTEAFF.

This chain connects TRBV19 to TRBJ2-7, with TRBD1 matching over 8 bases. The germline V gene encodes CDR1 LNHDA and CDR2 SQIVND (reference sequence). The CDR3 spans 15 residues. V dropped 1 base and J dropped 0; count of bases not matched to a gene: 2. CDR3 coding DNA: TGTGCCAGTAGTATAGCCACAGGGGGCTCCTACGAGCAGTACTTC. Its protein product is CASSIATGGSYEQYF.

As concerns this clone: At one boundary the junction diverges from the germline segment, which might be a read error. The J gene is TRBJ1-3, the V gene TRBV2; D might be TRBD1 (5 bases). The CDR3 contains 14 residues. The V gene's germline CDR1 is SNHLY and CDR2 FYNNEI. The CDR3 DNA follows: TGTGCCAGCAGCGAAGGGGAGGCTGGAAACACCATATATTTT. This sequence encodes CASSEGEAGNTIYF.

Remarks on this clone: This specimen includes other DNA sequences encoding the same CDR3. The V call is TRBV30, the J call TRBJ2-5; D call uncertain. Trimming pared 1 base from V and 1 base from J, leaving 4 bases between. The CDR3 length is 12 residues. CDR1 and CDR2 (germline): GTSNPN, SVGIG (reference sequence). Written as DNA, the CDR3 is TGTGCCTGGAGTGCGGGCCAAGAGACCCAGTACTTC. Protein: CAWSAGQETQYF.

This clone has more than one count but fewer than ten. CDR3 sequence: CASSQDPGGSSNQPQHF. CDR3 bases: TGCGCCAGCAGCCAAGATCCAGGGGGCAGCTCAAATCAGCCCCAGCATTTT. V and J are TRBV4-1 and TRBJ1-5; 8 bases match TRBD1. Germline V lookup: CDR1 MGHRA, CDR2 YSYEKL. The V and J ends lost 0 bases and 4 bases, in that order; junction bases with no gene match: 8. This CDR3 is 17 amino acids long.

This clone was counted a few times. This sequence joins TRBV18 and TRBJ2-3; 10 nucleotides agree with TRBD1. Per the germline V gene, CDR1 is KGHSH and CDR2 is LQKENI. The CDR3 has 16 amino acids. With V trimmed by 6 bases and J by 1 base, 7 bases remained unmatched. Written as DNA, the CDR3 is TGTGCCAGCTCCTTGGGACAGGGGATTCGCACAGATACGCAGTATTTT. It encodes CASSLGQGIRTDTQYF.

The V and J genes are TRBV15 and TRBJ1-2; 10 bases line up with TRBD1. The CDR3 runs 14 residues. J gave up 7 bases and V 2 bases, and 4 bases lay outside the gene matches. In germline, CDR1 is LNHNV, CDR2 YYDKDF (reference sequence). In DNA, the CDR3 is TGTGCCACCAGCAGACGACAGGGGGCTAGTGGCTACACCTTC. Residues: CATSRRQGASGYTF.

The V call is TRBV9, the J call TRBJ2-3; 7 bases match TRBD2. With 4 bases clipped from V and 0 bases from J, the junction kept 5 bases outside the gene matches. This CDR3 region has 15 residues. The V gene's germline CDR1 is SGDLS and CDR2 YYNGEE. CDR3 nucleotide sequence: TGTGCCAGCAGCACGGGGACTACCAGCACAGATACGCAGTATTTT. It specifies CASSTGTTSTDTQYF.

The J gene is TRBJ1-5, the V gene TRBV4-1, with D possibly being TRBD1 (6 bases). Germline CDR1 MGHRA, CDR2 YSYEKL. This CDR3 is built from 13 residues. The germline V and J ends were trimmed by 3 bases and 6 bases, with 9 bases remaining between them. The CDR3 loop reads CASSQSGAQPQHF. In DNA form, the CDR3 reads TGCGCCAGCAGCCAGTCAGGGGCTCAGCCCCAGCATTTT.

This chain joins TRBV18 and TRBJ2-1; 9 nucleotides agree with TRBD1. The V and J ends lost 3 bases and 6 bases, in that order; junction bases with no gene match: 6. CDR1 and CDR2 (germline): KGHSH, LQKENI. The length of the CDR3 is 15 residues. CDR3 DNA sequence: TGTGCCAGCTCACCTGGGACAGGGAGAGGCAATGAGCAGTTCTTC. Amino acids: CASSPGTGRGNEQFF.

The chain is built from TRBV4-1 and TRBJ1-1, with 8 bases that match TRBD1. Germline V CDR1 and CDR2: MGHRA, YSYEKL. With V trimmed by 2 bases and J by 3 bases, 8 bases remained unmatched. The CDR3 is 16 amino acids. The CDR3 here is CASSQLVGQEDTEAFF. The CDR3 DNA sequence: TGCGCCAGCAGCCAATTGGTGGGACAGGAGGACACTGAAGCTTTCTTT.

CDR3 sequence (DNA): TGCAGCGCCAAAGGGAAGGCCTGGAGAGGGTTGGTTTCACCCCTCCACTTT. Translated, it gives CSAKGKAWRGLVSPLHF. The chain links TRBV29-1 to TRBJ1-6; no definite D call. The CDR3 has 17 residues. Germline V gives CDR1 SQVTM, CDR2 ANQGSEA. The V gene lost 7 bases and the J gene lost 9 bases, with 28 bases spanning the gap.

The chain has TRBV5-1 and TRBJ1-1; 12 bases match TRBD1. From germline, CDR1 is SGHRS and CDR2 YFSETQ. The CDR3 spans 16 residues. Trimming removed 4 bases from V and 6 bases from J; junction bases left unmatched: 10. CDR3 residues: CASSPGGQGAQSEAFF. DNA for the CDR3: TGCGCCAGCAGCCCGGGGGGACAGGGGGCGCAATCTGAAGCTTTCTTT.

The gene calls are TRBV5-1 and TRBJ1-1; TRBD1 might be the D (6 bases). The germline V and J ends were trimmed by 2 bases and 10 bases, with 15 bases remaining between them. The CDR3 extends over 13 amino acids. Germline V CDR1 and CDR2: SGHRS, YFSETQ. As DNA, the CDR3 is TGCGCCAGCAGCTTTACCGAGGGACATGTAGCTTTCTTT. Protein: CASSFTEGHVAFF.

The CDR3 nucleotides read TGTGCCAGCAGTTACTCGAGTTCCCTTCTGAACTATGGCTACACCTTC. It specifies CASSYSSSLLNYGYTF. The chain combines TRBV6-5 with TRBJ1-2; D not certain. Germline lookup yields CDR1 MNHEY and CDR2 SVGAGI. There are 16 residues in the CDR3. V was pared by 0 bases and J by 2 bases, with 13 bases between.

The chain's CDR3 is CASSRQGGTEAFF. CDR3 DNA sequence: TGTGCCAGCAGTAGACAGGGCGGCACTGAAGCTTTCTTT. This rearrangement joins TRBV27 to TRBJ1-1; 7 bases align to TRBD1. The CDR3 runs to 13 residues. CDR1 MNHEY and CDR2 SMNVEV come from the germline V gene (reference sequence). V gave up 5 bases and J gave up 4 bases; unmatched junction bases: 4.

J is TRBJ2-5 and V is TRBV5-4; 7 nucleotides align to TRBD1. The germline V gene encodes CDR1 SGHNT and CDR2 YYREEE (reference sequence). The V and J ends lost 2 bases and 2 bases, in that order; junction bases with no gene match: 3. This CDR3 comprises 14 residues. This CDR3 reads CASSFQGVQETQYF. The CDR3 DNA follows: TGTGCCAGCAGCTTCCAGGGGGTTCAAGAGACCCAGTACTTC.

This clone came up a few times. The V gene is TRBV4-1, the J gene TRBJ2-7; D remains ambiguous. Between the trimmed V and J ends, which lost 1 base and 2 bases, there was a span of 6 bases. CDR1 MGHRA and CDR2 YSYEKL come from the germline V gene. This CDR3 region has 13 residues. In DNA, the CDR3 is TGCGCCAGCAGCCAAGGTGGGCCCTACGAGCAGTACTTC. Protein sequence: CASSQGGPYEQYF.

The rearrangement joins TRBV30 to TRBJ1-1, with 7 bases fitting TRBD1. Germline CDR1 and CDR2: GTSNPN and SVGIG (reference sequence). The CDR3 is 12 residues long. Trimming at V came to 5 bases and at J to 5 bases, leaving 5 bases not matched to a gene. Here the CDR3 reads CAWANRGTEAFF. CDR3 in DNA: TGTGCCTGGGCTAACAGGGGAACTGAAGCTTTCTTT.

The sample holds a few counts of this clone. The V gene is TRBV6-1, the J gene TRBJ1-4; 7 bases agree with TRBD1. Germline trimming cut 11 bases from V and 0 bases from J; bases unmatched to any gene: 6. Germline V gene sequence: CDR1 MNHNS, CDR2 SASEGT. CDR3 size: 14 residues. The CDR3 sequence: CAGGQTATNEKLFF. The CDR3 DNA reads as TGTGCCGGGGGACAGACCGCAACTAATGAAAAACTGTTTTTT.

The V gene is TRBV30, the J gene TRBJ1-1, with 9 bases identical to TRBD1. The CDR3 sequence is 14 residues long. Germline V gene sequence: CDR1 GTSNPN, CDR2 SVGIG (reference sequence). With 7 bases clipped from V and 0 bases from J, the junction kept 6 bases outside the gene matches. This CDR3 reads CASDRGNMNTEAFF. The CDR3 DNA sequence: TGTGCCTCCGACAGGGGGAACATGAACACTGAAGCTTTCTTT. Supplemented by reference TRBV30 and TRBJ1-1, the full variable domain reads SQTIHQWPATLVQPVGSPLSLECTVEGTSNPNLYWYRQAAGRGLQLLFYSVGIGQISSEVPQNLSASRPQDRQFILSSKKLLLSDSGFYLCASDRGNMNTEAFFGQGTRLTVV.

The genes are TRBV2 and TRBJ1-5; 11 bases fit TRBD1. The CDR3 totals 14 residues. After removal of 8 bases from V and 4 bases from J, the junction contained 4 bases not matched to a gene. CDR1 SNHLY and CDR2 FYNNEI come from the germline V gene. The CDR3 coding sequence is TGTGCCAGCGGGGGACAGGGGGTTAATCAGCCCCAGCATTTT. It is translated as CASGGQGVNQPQHF.

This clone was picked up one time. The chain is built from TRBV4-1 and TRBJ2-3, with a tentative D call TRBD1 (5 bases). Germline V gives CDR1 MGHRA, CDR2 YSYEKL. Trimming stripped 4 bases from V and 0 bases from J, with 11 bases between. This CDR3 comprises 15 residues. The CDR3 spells CASSPWGSSTDTQYF. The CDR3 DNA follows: TGCGCCAGCAGCCCGTGGGGCTCTAGCACAGATACGCAGTATTTT.